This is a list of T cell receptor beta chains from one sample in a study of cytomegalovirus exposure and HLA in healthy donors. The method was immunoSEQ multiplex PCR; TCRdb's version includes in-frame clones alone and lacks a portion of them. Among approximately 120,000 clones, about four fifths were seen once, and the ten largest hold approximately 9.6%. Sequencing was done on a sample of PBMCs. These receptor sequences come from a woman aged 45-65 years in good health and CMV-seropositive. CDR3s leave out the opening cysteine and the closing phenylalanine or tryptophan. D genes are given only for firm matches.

ASSYSGGNQPQH,NA,TRBV6-6
ASSGKAGVDQETQY,TRBD2,TRBV27
ASSFLPGLEGHGELF,TRBD2,TRBV13
ASSLGDRWNYGYT,TRBD1,TRBV5-1
ASSQDVGERHRY,NA,TRBV4-2
ASRDDRGLYEQY,TRBD1,TRBV10-1
ASSKQGFVGTEAF,NA,TRBV6-5
ASSKARMGPADSGANVLT,NA,TRBV21-1
ASSVTTGTEQY,NA,TRBV9
ASSLGSGNEQF,NA,TRBV5-6
ASSGGGAPYTDTQY,NA,TRBV7-9
ASSARDTTYEQY,NA,TRBV9
ASTRESYEQY,TRBD2,TRBV10-1
ASTWTGRDYGYT,TRBD1,TRBV19
AWSVPYPLPSGSWNEQF,TRBD2,TRBV30
ASSRTGAETQY,TRBD1,TRBV4-2
ASSLRVSASGVTDTQY,TRBD2,TRBV14
ASRALAGGPYNEQF,TRBD2,TRBV2
ASSAPAGTSNTGELF,NA,TRBV9
AWSEDQGEQF,NA,TRBV30
ASSARDTVSYEQY,NA,TRBV9
ASSLANTGELF,NA,TRBV9
ASSQRQGYTEAF,NA,TRBV4-3
ASSELGQSAEAF,NA,TRBV2
ASSWTGANQPQH,TRBD1,TRBV6-5
ASSFDRGRDGYT,TRBD1,TRBV5-4
SSSSTGGGTQY,TRBD1,TRBV7-9
ASSVEDRGRVTGELF,NA,TRBV9